The 30 T cell receptor beta chains reported below all come from one sample, sequenced in a study of regulatory T cells in long-lasting Graves disease. iRepertoire HTBI primers and Arm-PCR of CDR3 regions built TCR beta libraries. TCRdb used MiXCR to reprocess the multiplex PCR reads, holding one entry per CDR3 protein. The data show roughly 700,000 distinct CDR3 sequences, about 32% seen once. Documented time point: persistent/refractory GD, antithyroid drugs over 5 years with positive TRAb. With RNA extracted from PBMCs as input, the TCR library was made. The source was peripheral blood mononuclear cells (PBMCs), collected when the disease was refractory, from a patient treated with antithyroid drugs. Receptor source: a female donor with Graves disease.

This clonotype was counted ten times or more. V and J are TRBV15 and TRBJ1-4; 9 nucleotides align to TRBD1. Germline loops: CDR1 LNHNV, CDR2 YYDKDF (reference sequence). Unmatched junction bases numbered 6, after V lost 0 bases and J lost 7 bases. This CDR3 comprises 16 residues. CDR3 sequence: CATSRDRRDRAEKLFF. The CDR3 DNA reads TGTGCCACCAGCAGAGATCGGCGGGACAGGGCTGAAAAACTGTTTTTT.

The table lists this clonotype with many counts. The rearrangement joins TRBV6-2 or TRBV6-3 to TRBJ2-5, with 11 bases aligning to TRBD1. The CDR3 consists of 15 residues. Germline lookup yields CDR1 MNHEY and CDR2 SVGEGT. The junction had 3 bases not matched to a gene; V was cut back by 2 bases and J by 4 bases. CDR3 loop: CASSYTGTGGETQYF. For the CDR3, the DNA is TGTGCCAGCAGTTACACCGGGACAGGGGGAGAGACCCAGTACTTC.

Turning to this clonotype: A much larger clone lies one base from this, so it may be a read error. As the CDR3 is not closed by the conserved phenylalanine or tryptophan, this likely results from a read error. The V and J genes are TRBV11-3 and TRBJ2-5; D is ambiguous. Germline CDR1 is SGHNT and CDR2 is YENEEA. The CDR3 has 13 residues. V was pared by 1 base and J by 2 bases, with 5 bases between. This CDR3 is CASSLGRQETQYS. The CDR3 DNA reads TGTGCCAGCAGCTTAGGGCGGCAAGAGACCCAGTACTCC.

The chain carries TRBV10-3 and TRBJ1-5, with D possibly matching TRBD1 (6 bases). Germline values: CDR1 ENHRY, CDR2 SYGVKD. The CDR3 runs to 14 residues. V was clipped by 3 bases and J by 2 bases, with 8 bases between them. DNA for the CDR3: TGTGCCATCAGTGACAACAGGGGCAATCAGCCCCAGCATTTT. It codes for CAISDNRGNQPQHF.

A few counts support this clonotype. The rearrangement joins TRBV10-3 to TRBJ2-7, with 7 bases matching TRBD2. The CDR3 loop spans 13 amino acids. Germline CDR1 ENHRY, CDR2 SYGVKD. Trimming removed 9 bases from V and 0 bases from J; junction bases left unmatched: 5. Here the CDR3 DNA reads TGTGCCATATCTAGCGGAAACTCCTACGAGCAGTACTTC. This codes for CAISSGNSYEQYF.

As regards this clonotype: A far larger clone is off by one base, so a read error is likely. The V call is TRBV9, the J call TRBJ1-1; TRBD1 might be the D (6 bases). Trimming left V 3 bases short and J 1 base short, with 10 bases between. In germline, CDR1 is SGDLS, CDR2 YYNGEE. CDR3 length: 14 residues. CDR3 coding DNA: TGTGCCAGCAGCGCCCGACAGGAGAACACTGAAGCTTTCTTT. Its protein is CASSARQENTEAFF.

In the case of this clonotype: This may arise from a read error, as a much more abundant clone is one base away. In this CDR3 the conserved last residue, phenylalanine or tryptophan, is missing, so a read error is likely. The chain has TRBV12-3 or TRBV12-4 and TRBJ1-5; 10 positions match TRBD1. The CDR3 length is 14 residues. Losses at the gene ends were 6 bases for V and 8 bases for J; bases not matched to a gene: 7. Here the CDR3 DNA reads TGTGCCAGCAGGGACCGGGACAGGGGAAAGCCCCAGCATCTT. Its translation is CASRDRDRGKPQHL.

This chain joins TRBV19 and TRBJ1-3; D is unresolved. Germline values: CDR1 LNHDA, CDR2 SQIVND (reference sequence). The CDR3 loop spans 15 amino acids. V shed 3 bases and J shed 0 bases, with 9 bases lying between them. The DNA for the CDR3 is TGTGCCAGTAGTATTATGTCGTCCTCTGGAAACACCATATATTTT. Amino acids: CASSIMSSSGNTIYF.

The chain employs TRBV20-1 and TRBJ1-1, with a possible D match to TRBD1 (5 bases). The germline CDR1 and CDR2 sequences are DFQATT and SNEGSKA (reference sequence). The germline V and J ends were trimmed by 6 bases and 1 base, with 12 bases remaining between them. The length of the CDR3 is 13 residues. As DNA, the CDR3 is TGCAGTGCGCCTACGGGGGGGAACACTGAAGCTTTCTTT. Its translation: CSAPTGGNTEAFF.

This clonotype was observed at least ten times. This chain connects TRBV2 to TRBJ1-2; D remains ambiguous. CDR3 size: 16 residues. The germline V gene encodes CDR1 SNHLY and CDR2 FYNNEI. V was shortened by 4 bases and J by 0 bases, with 15 bases between the two germline ends. CDR3 DNA: TGTGCCAGCAGTGTAACCTTGGCGGCAACTAACTATGGCTACACCTTC. Translating it yields CASSVTLAATNYGYTF. The whole variable domain, remainder taken from reference TRBV2 and TRBJ1-2, is EPEVTQTPSHQVTQMGQEVILRCVPISNHLYFYWYRQILGQKVEFLVSFYNNEISEKSEIFDDQFSVERPDGSNFTLKIRSTKLEDSAMYFCASSVTLAATNYGYTFGSGTRLTVV.

This clonotype was seen ten or more times. The chain joins TRBV7-3 to TRBJ1-2; D is perhaps TRBD1 (5 bases). Trimming cost V 2 bases and J 7 bases, with 14 bases left between them. The germline gives CDR1 SGHTA, CDR2 FQGTGA. The CDR3 loop spans 14 amino acids. The CDR3 region is CASSLGTVRGGYTF. In DNA, the CDR3 is TGTGCCAGCAGCTTAGGGACCGTACGGGGTGGCTACACCTTC. The full variable domain, in which reference TRBV7-3 and TRBJ1-2 provide the parts outside the CDR3, is GAGVSQTPSNKVTEKGKYVELRCDPISGHTALYWYRQSLGQGPEFLIYFQGTGAADDSGLPNDRFFAVRPEGSVSTLKIQRTERGDSAVYLCASSLGTVRGGYTFGSGTRLTVV.

This clonotype has just a few counts. V gene TRBV5-4 combines with J gene TRBJ1-2; the D is unclear. V was shortened by 0 bases and J by 8 bases, with 14 bases between the two germline ends. The germline V gene encodes CDR1 SGHNT and CDR2 YYREEE (reference sequence). This CDR3 spans 14 amino acids. CDR3 nucleotides: TGTGCCAGCAGCTTGGACTCGGCCACCTGGGGCTACACCTTC. Amino acids: CASSLDSATWGYTF.

The J gene is TRBJ1-2, the V gene TRBV19; no definite D call. Trimming stripped 0 bases from V and 8 bases from J, with 10 bases between. Germline lookup yields CDR1 LNHDA and CDR2 SQIVND (reference sequence). This CDR3 is 13 amino acids long. CDR3 nucleotide sequence: TGTGCCAGTAGTATAGAATCCGGACTCGGCTACACCTTC. Its protein product is CASSIESGLGYTF.

There are a few counts of this clonotype. The rearrangement uses TRBV19 and TRBJ1-2, with TRBD1 matching 7 bases. CDR1 is LNHDA and CDR2 is SQIVND in the germline V gene (reference sequence). This CDR3 is 13 amino acids long. Losses at the gene ends were 6 bases for V and 4 bases for J; bases not matched to a gene: 5. The CDR3 DNA reads TGTGCCAGTAGCGAACAGGGGCGCTATGGCTACACCTTC. Protein sequence: CASSEQGRYGYTF. Looking up the rest from reference TRBV19 and TRBJ1-2 gives the full variable domain: DGGITQSPKYLFRKEGQNVTLSCEQNLNHDAMYWYRQDPGQGLRLIYYSQIVNDFQKGDIAEGYSVSREKKESFPLTVTSAQKNPTAFYLCASSEQGRYGYTFGSGTRLTVV.

The chain links TRBV4-2 to TRBJ2-2, with 9 bases that match TRBD1. This CDR3 has 17 amino acids. Germline V CDR1 and CDR2: LGHNA, YNFKEQ. V lost 1 base, J lost 3 bases, and 6 bases stayed unmatched. The CDR3: CASSQGGGQGYTGELFF. The CDR3 coding sequence is TGTGCCAGCAGCCAAGGAGGGGGACAGGGTTACACCGGGGAGCTGTTTTTT.

This clonotype was detected ten times or more. The V and J genes are TRBV7-6 and TRBJ1-2; the D is unclear. Between the trimmed V and J ends, which lost 6 bases and 3 bases, there was a span of 11 bases. Per the germline V gene, CDR1 is SGHVS and CDR2 is FNYEAQ. CDR3 length: 13 amino acids. The CDR3 here is CASSYPSDYGYTF. As DNA, the CDR3 is TGTGCCAGCAGTTACCCCAGCGACTATGGCTACACCTTC.

This rearrangement joins TRBV6-4 to TRBJ2-1, with 15 bases aligning to TRBD2. Germline V gene sequence: CDR1 MRHNA, CDR2 SNTAGT. CDR3 length: 19 residues. The ends lost 3 bases at V and 4 bases at J; junction bases unmatched: 10. This CDR3 reads CASSEPGGLAGGGYNEQFF. CDR3 DNA: TGTGCCAGCAGTGAACCCGGGGGACTAGCGGGAGGTGGTTACAATGAGCAGTTCTTC.

The J gene is TRBJ1-1, the V gene TRBV6-5; 8 bases are shared with TRBD1. J was trimmed by 0 bases and V by 0 bases; bases with no gene match: 6. Germline CDR1 is MNHEY and CDR2 is SVGAGI. This CDR3 contains 17 residues. In nucleotides, the CDR3 is TGTGCCAGCAGTTACTCGAGGACAGGGCACATGAACACTGAAGCTTTCTTT. Residues: CASSYSRTGHMNTEAFF.

The CDR3 nucleotides are TGTGCCAGCAGTTCAGGACTAGCGGAAAACATTCAGTACTTC. It translates to CASSSGLAENIQYF. This chain uses TRBV12-3 or TRBV12-4 with TRBJ2-4; 10 bases are shared with TRBD2. The CDR3 has 14 amino acids. V trimming: 4 bases; J trimming: 5 bases; junction bases outside the gene matches: 2.

Note on this clonotype: A much larger clone sits a single nucleotide away, making a read error possible. This chain connects TRBV6-5 to TRBJ1-1; weak D call: TRBD1 (6 bases). The CDR3 length is 15 residues. Germline lookup yields CDR1 MNHEY and CDR2 SVGAGI. Trimming shortened V by 3 bases and J by 2 bases, and 13 bases separated the two germline ends. This CDR3 is CASSYAGAINTEAFF. The CDR3 nucleotides are TGTGCCAGCAGTTATGCAGGGGCGATAAACACTGAAGCTTTCTTT.

V usage is TRBV30 and J usage is TRBJ2-7, with D unresolved. Per germline, CDR1 GTSNPN and CDR2 SVGIG (reference sequence). The CDR3 covers 13 residues. The V gene lost 5 bases and the J gene lost 0 bases, with 11 bases spanning the gap. This chain's CDR3 is CAWDDTFSYEQYF. CDR3 bases: TGTGCCTGGGACGACACGTTCTCCTACGAGCAGTACTTC.

This clonotype was picked up one time. The chain is built from TRBV19 and TRBJ2-7; D gene unclear. The V end was cut by 5 bases, the J end by 3 bases, with 17 bases between. The CDR3 is 15 residues long. Germline V gives CDR1 LNHDA, CDR2 SQIVND (reference sequence). CDR3 loop: CASSAPREGYYEQYF. CDR3 nucleotides: TGTGCCAGTAGTGCCCCCAGAGAAGGGTACTACGAGCAGTACTTC. The complete variable domain, with remaining parts taken from reference TRBV19 and TRBJ2-7, reads DGGITQSPKYLFRKEGQNVTLSCEQNLNHDAMYWYRQDPGQGLRLIYYSQIVNDFQKGDIAEGYSVSREKKESFPLTVTSAQKNPTAFYLCASSAPREGYYEQYFGPGTRLTVT.

This clonotype was observed many times. The chain links TRBV15 to TRBJ1-4, with 7 bases that match TRBD1. The germline V gene encodes CDR1 LNHNV and CDR2 YYDKDF (reference sequence). Trimming at V came to 4 bases and at J to 6 bases, leaving 14 bases not matched to a gene. This CDR3 contains 17 residues. CDR3 protein: CATSTRKLGTDYEKLFF. For the CDR3, the DNA is TGTGCCACCAGCACCAGAAAACTCGGGACAGACTATGAAAAACTGTTTTTT.

The V call is TRBV6-2 or TRBV6-3, the J call TRBJ2-1, with 13 bases lining up with TRBD2. Trimming cost V 5 bases and J 9 bases; bases outside gene matches: 4. The V gene's germline CDR1 is MNHEY and CDR2 SVGEGT. This CDR3 region has 14 residues. The CDR3 loop reads CASSRTSGSSEQFF. CDR3 nucleotide sequence: TGTGCCAGCAGTAGGACTAGCGGGAGCAGTGAGCAGTTCTTC.

The CDR3, as DNA: TGTGCCAGCAGTGAGAGATTAGCGGGAGCTTCCACCGGGGAGCTGTTTTTT. Its translation is CASSERLAGASTGELFF. The chain couples TRBV6-1 to TRBJ2-2; 9 bases fit TRBD2. From germline, CDR1 is MNHNS and CDR2 SASEGT. V shed 3 bases, J shed 4 bases, and the junction held 9 bases outside the gene matches. CDR3 length: 17 amino acids.

With respect to this clonotype: A read error may produce the germline difference seen at one junction end. The rearrangement uses TRBV20-1 and TRBJ1-5; D possibly corresponds to TRBD1 (6 bases). The CDR3 runs to 14 residues. Germline loops: CDR1 DFQATT, CDR2 SNEGSKA (reference sequence). CDR3 coding DNA: TGCAGTGCATCTGGGGGCAGCAGCAGTCAGCCCCAGCATTTT. Translation gives CSASGGSSSQPQHF.

This chain joins TRBV19 and TRBJ1-2, with D tentatively TRBD1 (5 bases). Per germline, CDR1 LNHDA and CDR2 SQIVND (reference sequence). V was shortened by 1 base and J by 6 bases, with 18 bases between the two germline ends. The CDR3 extends over 16 amino acids. This CDR3 reads CASSIGGVAPLHGYTF. DNA of the CDR3: TGTGCCAGTAGTATAGGGGGGGTTGCCCCTCTTCATGGCTACACCTTC. The full variable domain, rest sourced from reference TRBV19 and TRBJ1-2, is DGGITQSPKYLFRKEGQNVTLSCEQNLNHDAMYWYRQDPGQGLRLIYYSQIVNDFQKGDIAEGYSVSREKKESFPLTVTSAQKNPTAFYLCASSIGGVAPLHGYTFGSGTRLTVV.

This clonotype showed up just once. The chain carries TRBV7-2 and TRBJ2-1; no reliable D call. From germline, CDR1 is SGHTA and CDR2 FQGNSA. The V and J ends lost 5 bases and 9 bases respectively, with 23 bases between them. The CDR3 loop spans 16 amino acids. The CDR3 bases are TGTGCCAGCAGCCCGACACTGCGGAGCCAGAGCCGTGAGCAGTTCTTC. This translates into CASSPTLRSQSREQFF.

This clonotype has only a few counts. The chain has TRBV27 and TRBJ2-5, with 12 bases fitting TRBD1. The CDR3 runs 16 residues. CDR1 is MNHEY, CDR2 SMNVEV, per germline (reference sequence). J gave up 4 bases and V 6 bases, and 9 bases lay outside the gene matches. The CDR3 here is CASSQAGTGGGETQYF. CDR3 bases: TGTGCCAGCAGCCAAGCGGGGACAGGGGGCGGAGAGACCCAGTACTTC.

This clonotype has at least ten counts. The V and J genes are TRBV6-1 and TRBJ2-5; 11 bases are a match to TRBD2. After removal of 5 bases from V and 3 bases from J, the junction contained 2 bases not matched to a gene. This CDR3 is built from 14 residues. Germline loops: CDR1 MNHNS, CDR2 SASEGT. The CDR3 nucleotides are TGTGCCAGCAGTATACTAGCGGGAGAAGAGACCCAGTACTTC. This sequence encodes CASSILAGEETQYF.